One and the same sample provided the 29 T cell receptor beta chains below, sequenced in a study of CD8 T cells in ankylosing spondylitis. One entry per CDR3 protein results from TCRdb running MiXCR on the 5' RACE reads. The table records about 180,000 distinct CDR3 sequences, 9.8% of them present only once. Sequenced: blood, either unsorted or a sorted T cell fraction (not recorded which). Receptor source: a female donor with ankylosing spondylitis or in good health (not recorded which).

This clonotype showed up just a few times. CDR3 protein: CASSLTSAHYNEQFF. The CDR3 DNA reads as TGTGCCAGCAGCCTAACTAGCGCCCACTACAATGAGCAGTTCTTC. The chain uses TRBV12-3 or TRBV12-4 and TRBJ2-1; 7 positions agree with TRBD2. The CDR3 extends over 15 amino acids. J lost 3 bases, V lost 6 bases, and 8 bases had no gene match.

This rearrangement joins TRBV4-2 to TRBJ2-7; tentatively, D is TRBD2 (5 bases). V shed 0 bases and J shed 3 bases, with 15 bases lying between them. CDR3 size: 16 residues. From germline, CDR1 is LGHNA and CDR2 YNFKEQ. CDR3 amino acids: CASSQEDGLGGYEQYF. In nucleotides, the CDR3 is TGTGCCAGCAGCCAAGAGGATGGGTTAGGAGGCTACGAGCAGTACTTC.

This rearrangement joins TRBV12-3 or TRBV12-4 to TRBJ1-1; TRBD1 might be the D (6 bases). The CDR3 contains 14 residues. The V gene lost 6 bases and the J gene lost 1 base, with 12 bases spanning the gap. CDR3 amino acids: CASSTGTRNTEAFF. DNA of the CDR3: TGTGCCAGCAGCACCGGGACACGGAACACTGAAGCTTTCTTT.

This clonotype was picked up a small number of times. The CDR3 coding sequence is TGTGCCAGCAGTTTATCGACAGGGAGCTCCTACGAGCAGTACTTC. This codes for CASSLSTGSSYEQYF. The V and J genes are TRBV27 and TRBJ2-7; 7 bases match TRBD1. V shed 0 bases and J 0 bases; nucleotides not matched to a gene: 2. This CDR3 region has 15 residues. CDR1 MNHEY and CDR2 SMNVEV come from the germline V gene (reference sequence).

This clonotype has more than one count but fewer than ten. V and J are TRBV28 and TRBJ2-7, with 8 bases identical to TRBD2. This CDR3 has 13 residues. The junction had 8 bases not matched to a gene; V was cut back by 6 bases and J by 7 bases. Germline CDR1 and CDR2: MDHEN and SYDVKM. The CDR3 loop reads CASSDDPGGEQYF. The CDR3 DNA reads as TGTGCCAGCAGCGACGACCCGGGGGGGGAGCAGTACTTC. Based on the CDR3 plus reference TRBV28 and TRBJ2-7, the full variable domain is DVKVTQSSRYLVKRTGEKVFLECVQDMDHENMFWYRQDPGLGLRLIYFSYDVKMKEKGDIPEGYSVSREKKERFSLILESASTNQTSMYLCASSDDPGGEQYFGPGTRLTVT.

The DNA of the CDR3 is TGTGCCAGCAGCCTTGCTAGCACAGATACGCAGTATTTT. It yields the protein CASSLASTDTQYF. The gene calls are TRBV3-1 and TRBJ2-3; D is ambiguous. This CDR3 has 13 residues. CDR1 and CDR2 from the germline V gene are LGHDT and YNNKEL (reference sequence). The V end was cut by 4 bases, the J end by 0 bases, with 5 bases between.

This clonotype turned up a few times. The chain carries TRBV4-1 and TRBJ2-7, with 11 positions matching TRBD2. Germline CDR1 MGHRA, CDR2 YSYEKL. This CDR3 has 17 residues. The V and J ends lost 0 bases and 6 bases, in that order; junction bases with no gene match: 10. DNA of the CDR3: TGCGCCAGCAGCCAAGATTGGGTAGCGGGAGGGCCGGGCGAGCAGTACTTC. Encoded protein: CASSQDWVAGGPGEQYF.

The rearrangement links TRBV12-3 or TRBV12-4 to TRBJ2-1, with D possibly TRBD1 on 5 matching bases. V was clipped by 1 base and J by 5 bases, with 12 bases between them. The CDR3 contains 15 residues. DNA of the CDR3: TGTGCCAGCAGTTTAGGTCAGGGTAGGAACAATGAGCAGTTCTTC. Translation: CASSLGQGRNNEQFF.

This clonotype was recorded many times. The genes are TRBV28 and TRBJ1-5; D is uncertain. V was trimmed by 3 bases and J by 3 bases, leaving 12 bases between them. The V gene's germline CDR1 is MDHEN and CDR2 SYDVKM. This CDR3 is 15 amino acids long. DNA for the CDR3: TGTGCCAGCAGTTTGGTTATGTCAGACAATCAGCCCCAGCATTTT. Its translation: CASSLVMSDNQPQHF.

In this sample, this clonotype turned up a few times. The chain joins TRBV14 to TRBJ1-2; a possible D gene is TRBD1 (6 bases). Germline lookup yields CDR1 SGHDN and CDR2 FVKESK. V gave up 4 bases and J gave up 5 bases, with 14 bases separating them. This CDR3 has 14 residues. CDR3 residues: CASSRRTAEYGYTF. Here the CDR3 DNA reads TGTGCCAGCAGCCGGCGGACAGCCGAGTATGGCTACACCTTC.

This clonotype was counted only a few times. This rearrangement joins TRBV7-6 to TRBJ2-5, with unresolved D. Trimming removed 5 bases from V and 0 bases from J, with 7 bases in between. CDR1 and CDR2 (germline): SGHVS, FNYEAQ. This CDR3 region has 13 residues. CDR3 sequence reads: CASSRLYQETQYF. CDR3 sequence (DNA): TGTGCCAGCAGCCGGTTATACCAAGAGACCCAGTACTTC.

Ten or more counts support this clonotype. V usage is TRBV12-3 or TRBV12-4 and J usage is TRBJ2-3, with no clear D. The CDR3 spans 15 residues. V was clipped by 4 bases and J by 0 bases, with 11 bases between them. The CDR3 reads CASSWTGSSTDTQYF. The CDR3 bases are TGTGCCAGCAGTTGGACGGGCTCTAGCACAGATACGCAGTATTTT.

This clonotype was counted only a few times. This chain connects TRBV20-1 to TRBJ1-2, with D unresolved. Looked up from germline, CDR1 is DFQATT and CDR2 is SNEGSKA (reference sequence). Trimming pared 2 bases from V and 1 base from J, leaving 11 bases between. The CDR3 has 14 amino acids. The CDR3 nucleotides are TGCAGTGCTAGACGGGCCAATCTTAACTATGGCTACACCTTC. Its translation: CSARRANLNYGYTF.

CDR3 DNA: TGTGCCAGCAGCTTGGGGGGAGGACAGCCCTACGAGCAGTACTTC. Protein sequence: CASSLGGGQPYEQYF. V is TRBV5-6 and J is TRBJ2-7; D tentatively reads TRBD1 or TRBD2 (6 bases each). The CDR3 is made up of 15 amino acids. Germline V gene sequence: CDR1 SGHDT, CDR2 YYEEEE. V lost 0 bases and J lost 2, with 12 bases in between. Full variable domain (rest looked up from reference TRBV5-6 and TRBJ2-7): DAGVTQSPTHLIKTRGQQVTLRCSPKSGHDTVSWYQQALGQGPQFIFQYYEEEERQRGNFPDRFSGHQFPNYSSELNVNALLLGDSALYLCASSLGGGQPYEQYFGPGTRLTVT.

This clonotype was found many times. V and J are TRBV4-2 and TRBJ2-7, with 8 bases matching TRBD2. The CDR3 totals 14 residues. Germline CDR1 LGHNA, CDR2 YNFKEQ. J gave up 7 bases and V 0 bases, and 5 bases lay outside the gene matches. CDR3 sequence reads: CASSQDRLAWEQYF. CDR3 nucleotides: TGTGCCAGCAGCCAAGATCGACTAGCGTGGGAGCAGTACTTC.

The chain is built from TRBV9 and TRBJ1-2, with D possibly TRBD1 on 5 matching bases. This CDR3 spans 13 amino acids. The V end lost 0 bases, the J end lost 6 bases, and 9 bases lay between the germline ends. Germline loops: CDR1 SGDLS, CDR2 YYNGEE. CDR3 DNA: TGTGCCAGCAGCGTAGGGGGCGGCGATGGCTACACCTTC. Translated, it gives CASSVGGGDGYTF.

This clonotype was seen only a few times. The rearrangement links TRBV12-3 or TRBV12-4 to TRBJ2-3; TRBD1 matches at 7 bases. There are 15 residues in the CDR3. J gave up 0 bases and V 5 bases, and 5 bases lay outside the gene matches. In DNA, the CDR3 is TGTGCCAGCAGTCTGACAGGGCTAAGCACAGATACGCAGTATTTT. Residues: CASSLTGLSTDTQYF.

In regard to this clonotype: This may come from a read error, since a much larger clone is one base off. This sequence joins TRBV7-9 and TRBJ2-1, with 8 bases matching TRBD1. This CDR3 is built from 14 residues. The germline V gene encodes CDR1 SEHNR and CDR2 FQNEAQ (reference sequence). J gave up 7 bases and V 4 bases, and 6 bases lay outside the gene matches. CDR3 in DNA: TGTGCCAGCAGCTCGGGACAGGTCCAAAATGAGCAGTTCTTC. It encodes CASSSGQVQNEQFF.

This clonotype appeared a few times. The chain recombines TRBV24-1 with TRBJ1-1; D gene uncertain. This CDR3 contains 11 residues. CDR1 KGHDR and CDR2 SFDVKD come from the germline V gene. V lost 8 bases, J lost 0 bases, and 3 bases lay in between. The chain's CDR3 is CATMLNTEAFF. For the CDR3, the DNA is TGTGCCACCATGTTGAACACTGAAGCTTTCTTT.

This chain uses TRBV20-1 with TRBJ2-7; TRBD2 agrees at 8 bases. Germline CDR1 is DFQATT and CDR2 is SNEGSKA (reference sequence). The CDR3 runs 12 residues. Losses at the gene ends were 7 bases for V and 10 bases for J; bases not matched to a gene: 12. The CDR3, as DNA: TGCAGTGAACTAGCGGCTTCGGGCGAACAGTACTTC. Its protein is CSELAASGEQYF.

This clonotype was seen only a few times. The chain couples TRBV24-1 to TRBJ1-2; D not resolved. V dropped 9 bases and J dropped 1 base, with 8 bases sitting between them. Germline-derived CDR1 and CDR2 are KGHDR and SFDVKD. CDR3 length equals 12 residues. CDR3 in DNA: TGTGCCACCGGGGATCGTAACTATGGCTACACCTTC. It translates to CATGDRNYGYTF.

The chain joins TRBV5-5 to TRBJ2-3; no clear D gene. The CDR3 is 13 residues long. Trimming took off 0 bases at V and 6 bases at J, with 8 bases between the two ends. The germline V gene encodes CDR1 SGHKS and CDR2 YYEKEE (reference sequence). The CDR3: CASSLDRSDTQYF. The CDR3 coding sequence is TGTGCCAGCAGCTTGGATCGCAGCGATACGCAGTATTTT.

V usage is TRBV20-1 and J usage is TRBJ2-3; 7 nucleotides align to TRBD2. Germline values: CDR1 DFQATT, CDR2 SNEGSKA (reference sequence). CDR3 length: 14 amino acids. Trimming at V came to 1 base and at J to 2 bases, leaving 3 bases not matched to a gene. CDR3 coding DNA: TGCAGTGCTAGAGGGCTAGCGGACACAGATACGCAGTATTTT. Amino acid sequence: CSARGLADTDTQYF.

The rearrangement joins TRBV14 to TRBJ2-1; D gene ambiguous. V shed 0 bases and J shed 8 bases, with 14 bases lying between them. Looked up from germline, CDR1 is SGHDN and CDR2 is FVKESK. This CDR3 spans 15 amino acids. CDR3 in DNA: TGTGCCAGCAGCCAAGATCTGGGGTCCTTGGATGAGCAGTTCTTC. Its translation is CASSQDLGSLDEQFF.

This clonotype has a count of ten or more. The V gene is TRBV4-2, the J gene TRBJ2-1; D gene unclear. V lost 7 bases and J 0 bases, leaving 13 bases between the germline ends. CDR3 length equals 15 residues. Germline V CDR1 and CDR2: LGHNA, YNFKEQ. The CDR3 coding sequence is TGTGCCAGCACCTCGTCTACGAGCTCCTACAATGAGCAGTTCTTC. Translated, it gives CASTSSTSSYNEQFF.

To note about this clonotype: At one of its ends the junction is not consistent with the germline gene, which may arise from a read error. The V and J genes are TRBV28 and TRBJ2-2; D possibly corresponds to TRBD2 (6 bases). This CDR3 comprises 15 residues. Germline V gene lookup returns CDR1 MDHEN and CDR2 SYDVKM. CDR3 region: CASSLYGLNTGEVFF. DNA for the CDR3: TGTGCCAGCAGTTTATACGGATTGAACACCGGGGAGGTGTTTTTT.

This chain links TRBV5-1 with TRBJ1-1; no clear D gene. The V and J ends lost 0 bases and 2 bases respectively, with 5 bases between them. This CDR3 has 13 residues. CDR1 and CDR2 from the germline V gene are SGHRS and YFSETQ. The CDR3 is CASSLDYNTEAFF. CDR3 coding DNA: TGCGCCAGCAGCTTGGATTATAACACTGAAGCTTTCTTT.

The chain recombines TRBV5-4 with TRBJ2-7, with 7 bases fitting TRBD2. The germline CDR1 and CDR2 sequences are SGHNT and YYREEE (reference sequence). V lost 7 bases to trimming and J lost 6 bases; unmatched junction nucleotides: 13. This CDR3 has 14 amino acids. For the CDR3, the DNA is TGTGCCAGCGGTTTGAGCGGGGCATCCGCCGAGCAGTACTTC. Its protein is CASGLSGASAEQYF. Combining the CDR3 with reference TRBV5-4 and TRBJ2-7 gives the whole variable domain ETGVTQSPTHLIKTRGQQVTLRCSSQSGHNTVSWYQQALGQGPQFIFQYYREEENGRGNFPPRFSGLQFPNYSSELNVNALELDDSALYLCASGLSGASAEQYFGPGTRLTVT.

The gene calls are TRBV7-2 and TRBJ2-2; D possibly uses TRBD1 or TRBD2 (5 bases each). The CDR3 runs to 13 residues. Germline V gene lookup returns CDR1 SGHTA and CDR2 FQGNSA. Trimming left V 7 bases short and J 5 bases short, with 11 bases between. CDR3 residues: CASNQGPTGELFF. For the CDR3, the DNA is TGTGCCAGCAATCAGGGACCAACCGGGGAGCTGTTTTTT.